This paragraph covers one TCR beta chain sequence. The table lists this clonotype with many counts. This clone's antigen is unknown. No base quality values were provided; no much bigger clone lies one nucleotide off. These data belong to a study of CD8 T cells in ankylosing spondylitis (dated by TCRdb to the late 2010s). Regarding the research as a whole: The study set out to find disease-linked TCR variants by profiling T cell receptor beta repertoires in ankylosing spondylitis patients and healthy donors. The full study cohort comprised around 25 ankylosing spondylitis patients and 85 to 120 healthy donors. Peripheral blood samples were taken, and synovial fluid was additionally collected from ankylosing spondylitis patients. Beyond this particular receptor, the publication reports: A TCR beta motif of fewer than 10 highly homologous amino acid variants appeared characteristic of blood from ankylosing spondylitis patients. Some TCR beta motif variants had previously been reported in synovial fluid and blood of reactive arthritis patients, which suggested common disease-initiation mechanisms. In peripheral blood, the disease-linked clones were found at relatively low frequencies and had a CD8+ phenotype. The disease-linked clones were reported to be significantly enriched in matched synovial fluid samples from ankylosing spondylitis patients.

The CDR3 runs 14 amino acids, cysteine and phenylalanine included. The retained sequence is limited to the CDR3, 42 bases, with the frame set at the first base. In the germline V gene, CDR1 corresponds to SGHTA and CDR2 to FQGTGA. The junction carries 15 bases between V and J, which are trimmed by 1 base and 9 bases respectively. The sample was run on an Illumina HiSeq 2500. Quantitative 5'-RACE with molecular barcodes was the method used to prepare the TCR beta libraries. Turning to the authors' computational methods: Disease-linked TCR variants were identified with a new computational method built on a probabilistic model of VDJ rearrangement. TCRdb passed the public sequencing reads through fastp at Q25 and MiXCR, retaining productive beta sequences. Rows with one shared CDR3 protein collapse into an entry with the most common genes and DNA. The V and J calls and clone size come from TCRdb's table, not from the authors' own analysis. For this sample the table gives hundreds of thousands of distinct CDR3 sequences, of which approximately 20% were detected only once. Jointly, the top ten make up less than 9% of the sample.

The sequence is built from TRBV7-3 and TRBJ1-1; tentative D gene TRBD1, with 5 bases matching. The sequence was obtained from a male donor with ankylosing spondylitis or in good health (not recorded which). Sequencing was done on a sample of blood, either unsorted or a sorted T cell fraction (not recorded which). The base sequence is TGTGCCAGCAGCTTAAATGGCCAGGGTGGTAAAGCTTTCTTT. It translates as CASSLNGQGGKAFF.